The next 21 T cell receptor beta chains were all read from a single sample in a study of T cell repertoires in cytomegalovirus infection. TCRdb itself ran the reads through MiXCR, one entry per CDR3 protein. The sample lists 150,000 to 200,000 distinct CDR3 sequences, 28% occurring once. The source material was PBMCs. The receptors shown here come from a human donor in good health (CMV status not recorded). Some clones in this sample may be carry-over from other donors' samples.

This clonotype was counted many times. The chain carries TRBV7-2 and TRBJ1-3; D not certain. Trimming pared 1 base from V and 0 bases from J, leaving 4 bases between. CDR1 is SGHTA, CDR2 FQGNSA, per germline. The CDR3 runs to 14 residues. CDR3: CASSLDNSGNTIYF. The CDR3 DNA is TGTGCCAGCAGCTTAGACAACTCTGGAAACACCATATATTTT.

This clonotype was observed a few times. V is TRBV7-6 and J is TRBJ2-5; D possibly corresponds to TRBD1 (6 bases). Germline assignment: CDR1 SGHVS and CDR2 FNYEAQ. The length of the CDR3 is 13 residues. The V gene lost 5 bases and the J gene lost 5 bases, with 12 bases spanning the gap. The CDR3 DNA follows: TGTGCCAGCAGCCAGGGGTGGCAGGAGACCCAGTACTTC. Its translation is CASSQGWQETQYF.

The J gene is TRBJ2-1, the V gene TRBV19; 12 positions match TRBD2. This CDR3 is built from 20 residues. V was clipped by 0 bases and J by 0 bases; unmatched bases: 9. Germline V gives CDR1 LNHDA, CDR2 SQIVND (reference sequence). Here the CDR3 DNA reads TGTGCCAGTAGTATAGATTTGGCTAGCGGGGGGGCTGACTCCTACAATGAGCAGTTCTTC. Translated, it gives CASSIDLASGGADSYNEQFF. The whole variable domain, remainder taken from reference TRBV19 and TRBJ2-1, is DGGITQSPKYLFRKEGQNVTLSCEQNLNHDAMYWYRQDPGQGLRLIYYSQIVNDFQKGDIAEGYSVSREKKESFPLTVTSAQKNPTAFYLCASSIDLASGGADSYNEQFFGPGTRLTVL.

The chain links TRBV25-1 to TRBJ1-2, with unresolved D. The CDR3 contains 11 residues. Germline CDR1 is MGHDK and CDR2 is SYGVNS. The V and J ends lost 3 bases and 8 bases respectively, with 7 bases between them. CDR3 DNA sequence: TGTGCCAGCAGTGACGTTGGGGGCTACACCTTC. It translates to CASSDVGGYTF.

CDR3: CASSLGRRNSPLHF. The CDR3 DNA reads as TGTGCCAGCAGCTTAGGCCGGAGGAATTCACCCCTCCACTTT. The rearrangement links TRBV7-9 to TRBJ1-6; D gene unclear. With 1 base removed from V and 7 bases from J, the gap between germline ends came to 8 bases. From germline, CDR1 is SEHNR and CDR2 FQNEAQ (reference sequence). This CDR3 is built from 14 residues.

This clonotype appeared a few times. The genes are TRBV29-1 and TRBJ1-1; possibly TRBD1 for D (6 bases). Trimming stripped 8 bases from V and 4 bases from J, with 26 bases between. There are 16 residues in the CDR3. Germline CDR1 is SQVTM and CDR2 is ANQGSEA. The chain's CDR3 is CSSITWGRGGFTEAFF. The CDR3 DNA is TGCAGCTCCATTACGTGGGGCAGGGGCGGTTTCACTGAAGCTTTCTTT.

This clonotype has only a few counts. V usage is TRBV12-3 or TRBV12-4 and J usage is TRBJ1-2; the D is unclear. This CDR3 region has 11 residues. Trimming left V 10 bases short and J 8 bases short, with 14 bases between. The CDR3 nucleotides are TGTGCCACAAGTCGCAGACCCGGCTACACCTTC. The encoded protein is CATSRRPGYTF.

The chain couples TRBV20-1 to TRBJ1-4; D remains ambiguous. The CDR3 totals 13 residues. Germline CDR1 DFQATT, CDR2 SNEGSKA (reference sequence). V was shortened by 0 bases and J by 6 bases, with 8 bases between the two germline ends. The CDR3 coding sequence is TGCAGTGCTAGAGATCTAGTTGATGAAAAACTGTTTTTT. Translating gives CSARDLVDEKLFF.

This clonotype was detected only a few times. The V gene is TRBV6-5, the J gene TRBJ2-1; TRBD1 agrees at 10 bases. Germline CDR1 MNHEY, CDR2 SVGAGI. V shed 6 bases, J shed 1 base, and the junction held 6 bases outside the gene matches. CDR3 length: 16 residues. CDR3 in amino acids: CASRGQGPMSYNEQFF. Written as DNA, the CDR3 is TGTGCCAGCAGGGGACAGGGGCCGATGTCCTACAATGAGCAGTTCTTC.

The chain is built from TRBV2 and TRBJ2-5; D might be TRBD1 (6 bases). CDR1 is SNHLY and CDR2 is FYNNEI in the germline V gene. The CDR3 loop spans 14 amino acids. V was pared by 6 bases and J by 3 bases, with 14 bases between. CDR3 in DNA: TGTGCCAGCAGCAAAACAGGGTTCGAAGAGACCCAGTACTTC. Protein product: CASSKTGFEETQYF.

This chain links TRBV6-2 or TRBV6-3 with TRBJ2-1; a possible D gene is TRBD1 (5 bases). Per the germline V gene, CDR1 is MNHEY and CDR2 is SVGEGT. V was clipped by 5 bases and J by 3 bases, with 14 bases between them. The CDR3 runs 15 residues. The CDR3 sequence: CASSLDSLYYNEQFF. The CDR3 nucleotides read TGTGCCAGCAGTCTTGACAGCCTTTACTACAATGAGCAGTTCTTC.

This chain uses TRBV2 with TRBJ2-3; the D gene is possibly TRBD2 (5 bases). From germline, CDR1 is SNHLY and CDR2 FYNNEI. Trimming cost V 4 bases and J 2 bases, with 16 bases left between them. This CDR3 contains 16 residues. The CDR3: CASSVPVLRDTDTQYF. CDR3 DNA sequence: TGTGCCAGCAGTGTCCCTGTCCTCCGGGACACAGATACGCAGTATTTT.

The genes are TRBV7-9 and TRBJ1-1; 7 nucleotides match TRBD1. V lost 0 bases, J lost 5 bases, and 6 bases stayed unmatched. The CDR3 consists of 15 residues. The germline V gene has CDR1 SEHNR and CDR2 FQNEAQ (reference sequence). The CDR3 spells CASSLAQGGWTEAFF. The CDR3 region has the DNA TGTGCCAGCAGCTTAGCGCAAGGGGGCTGGACTGAAGCTTTCTTT. Full variable domain (rest looked up from reference TRBV7-9 and TRBJ1-1): DTGVSQNPRHKITKRGQNVTFRCDPISEHNRLYWYRQTLGQGPEFLTYFQNEAQLEKSRLLSDRFSAERPKGSFSTLEIQRTEQGDSAMYLCASSLAQGGWTEAFFGQGTRLTVV.

This clonotype has just a few counts. This chain joins TRBV6-2 or TRBV6-3 and TRBJ2-7; 7 bases map to TRBD1. The CDR3 spans 14 residues. CDR1 and CDR2 from the germline V gene are MNHEY and SVGEGT. V shed 4 bases, J shed 2 bases, and the junction held 5 bases outside the gene matches. The CDR3 sequence: CASSSRDSTYEQYF. In DNA, the CDR3 is TGTGCCAGCAGTTCCCGGGACAGTACCTACGAGCAGTACTTC.

This clonotype showed up just a few times. The chain recombines TRBV10-3 with TRBJ2-1; 12 bases match TRBD2. This CDR3 is built from 17 residues. CDR1 is ENHRY, CDR2 SYGVKD, per germline. Losses at the gene ends were 0 bases for V and 4 bases for J; bases not matched to a gene: 4. CDR3 sequence (DNA): TGTGCCATCAGTGAGTCGGAACTAGCGGGGGGTTACAATGAGCAGTTCTTC. Translating it yields CAISESELAGGYNEQFF.

This clonotype was seen ten or more times. The V call is TRBV5-1, the J call TRBJ1-5, with D perhaps TRBD1 (5 bases). Trimming pared 4 bases from V and 1 base from J, leaving 6 bases between. The CDR3 runs 13 residues. The germline V gene has CDR1 SGHRS and CDR2 YFSETQ. The DNA for the CDR3 is TGCGCCAGCAGCCCAGGGAGCAATCAGCCCCAGCATTTT. Encoded protein: CASSPGSNQPQHF.

The chain employs TRBV14 and TRBJ2-2, with TRBD1 matching 7 bases. CDR1 is SGHDN and CDR2 is FVKESK in the germline V gene. The CDR3 covers 17 residues. The junction had 9 bases not matched to a gene; V was cut back by 0 bases and J by 5 bases. CDR3 coding DNA: TGTGCCAGCAGCCAAGATGCACCGGGACAGAAGACCGGGGAGCTGTTTTTT. It yields the protein CASSQDAPGQKTGELFF.

This clonotype was counted ten times or more. The CDR3 loop reads CASSSEEGQGIYEQYF. The CDR3 DNA reads TGTGCCAGCAGCTCCGAGGAGGGACAGGGCATCTACGAGCAGTACTTC. V gene TRBV7-9 combines with J gene TRBJ2-7; the match to TRBD1 covers 9 bases. J gave up 3 bases and V 4 bases, and 10 bases lay outside the gene matches. Germline V lookup: CDR1 SEHNR, CDR2 FQNEAQ (reference sequence). The CDR3 contains 16 residues.

CDR3 sequence: CASSDLGGQETQYF. CDR3 DNA sequence: TGTGCCAGCAGCGACCTTGGGGGCCAAGAGACCCAGTACTTC. The genes are TRBV7-2 and TRBJ2-5; the D gene could be TRBD1 or TRBD2 (5 bases each). Trimming removed 5 bases at V and 1 base at J, with 11 bases between. Germline V gene sequence: CDR1 SGHTA, CDR2 FQGNSA. The CDR3 contains 14 residues. Supplemented by reference TRBV7-2 and TRBJ2-5, the full variable domain reads GAGVSQSPSNKVTEKGKDVELRCDPISGHTALYWYRQSLGQGLEFLIYFQGNSAPDKSGLPSDRFSAERTGGSVSTLTIQRTQQEDSAVYLCASSDLGGQETQYFGPGTRLLVL.

The chain uses TRBV7-2 and TRBJ2-2; D might be TRBD2 (6 bases). Germline lookup yields CDR1 SGHTA and CDR2 FQGNSA. The CDR3 consists of 14 residues. V gave up 0 bases and J gave up 6 bases, with 8 bases separating them. The DNA of the CDR3 is TGTGCCAGCAGCTTAGCCGCGGGACCCGGGGAGCTGTTTTTT. Amino acids: CASSLAAGPGELFF.

This clonotype appeared a few times. The rearrangement links TRBV7-2 to TRBJ2-4, with D perhaps TRBD2 (7 bases). The CDR3 totals 15 residues. In germline, CDR1 is SGHTA, CDR2 FQGNSA. V lost 2 bases, J lost 5 bases, and 13 bases lay in between. CDR3 sequence reads: CASSLRGGRENIQYF. The CDR3 coding sequence is TGTGCCAGCAGCTTAAGGGGGGGCAGGGAAAACATTCAGTACTTC. The entire variable domain, with the rest obtained from reference TRBV7-2 and TRBJ2-4, is as follows: GAGVSQSPSNKVTEKGKDVELRCDPISGHTALYWYRQSLGQGLEFLIYFQGNSAPDKSGLPSDRFSAERTGGSVSTLTIQRTQQEDSAVYLCASSLRGGRENIQYFGAGTRLSVL.